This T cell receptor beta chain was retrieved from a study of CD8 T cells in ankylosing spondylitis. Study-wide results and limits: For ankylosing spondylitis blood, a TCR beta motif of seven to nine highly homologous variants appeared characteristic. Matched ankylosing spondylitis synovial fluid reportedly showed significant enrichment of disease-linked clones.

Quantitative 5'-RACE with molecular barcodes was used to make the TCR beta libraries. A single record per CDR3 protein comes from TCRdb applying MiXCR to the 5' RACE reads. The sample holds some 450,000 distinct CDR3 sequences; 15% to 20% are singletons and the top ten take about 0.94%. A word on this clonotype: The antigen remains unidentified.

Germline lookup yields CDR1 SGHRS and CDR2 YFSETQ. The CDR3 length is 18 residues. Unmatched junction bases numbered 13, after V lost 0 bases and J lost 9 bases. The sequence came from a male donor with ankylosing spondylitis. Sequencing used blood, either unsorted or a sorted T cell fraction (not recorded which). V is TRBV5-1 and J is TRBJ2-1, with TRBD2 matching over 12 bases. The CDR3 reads CASSLVPSGRAMDSEQFF. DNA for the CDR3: TGCGCCAGCAGCTTGGTCCCTAGCGGGAGGGCCATGGACAGTGAGCAGTTCTTC. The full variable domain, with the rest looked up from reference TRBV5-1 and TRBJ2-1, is KAGVTQTPRYLIKTRGQQVTLSCSPISGHRSVSWYQQTPGQGLQFLFEYFSETQRNKGNFPGRFSGRQFSNSRSEMNVSTLELGDSALYLCASSLVPSGRAMDSEQFFGPGTRLTVL.